This T cell receptor beta chain was sequenced in a study of blood T cell repertoires in COVID-19. Study summary: Acute and convalescent COVID-19 specimens originated in the United States, Italy and Spain.

Resolution of symptoms, clearance, or two negative PCRs was present in recovered Cohort 3 donors. This CDR3 has 15 residues. V was shortened by 4 bases and J by 5 bases, with 17 bases between the two germline ends. Germline values: CDR1 SGHVS, CDR2 FNYEAQ. Per the study methods: Amplifying reference gene primers gave estimates of nucleated cell counts. Here immunoSEQ multiplex PCR was the method, and the copy in TCRdb shows in-frame clones only, minus some. V, J and clone size are taken as reported in that table, and D and trimming were inferred from the DNA itself. Here the sample spans fewer than 450,000 clones, roughly 87% being singletons.

Sequencing used PBMCs or T cells enriched from blood (not recorded which). This clonotype originated in a man between 18 and 35 years old who had recovered from COVID-19. The rearrangement links TRBV7-6 to TRBJ2-5; D may be TRBD2 (6 bases). The CDR3 reads CASSSRDRGDETQYF. The CDR3 coding sequence is TGTGCCAGCAGCTCGAGGGACCGCGGGGACGAGACCCAGTACTTC. Filled out from reference TRBV7-6 and TRBJ2-5, the complete variable domain reads GAGVSQSPRYKVTKRGQDVALRCDPISGHVSLYWYRQALGQGPEFLTYFNYEAQQDKSGLPNDRFSAERPEGSISTLTIQRTEQRDSAMYRCASSSRDRGDETQYFGPGTRLLVL.